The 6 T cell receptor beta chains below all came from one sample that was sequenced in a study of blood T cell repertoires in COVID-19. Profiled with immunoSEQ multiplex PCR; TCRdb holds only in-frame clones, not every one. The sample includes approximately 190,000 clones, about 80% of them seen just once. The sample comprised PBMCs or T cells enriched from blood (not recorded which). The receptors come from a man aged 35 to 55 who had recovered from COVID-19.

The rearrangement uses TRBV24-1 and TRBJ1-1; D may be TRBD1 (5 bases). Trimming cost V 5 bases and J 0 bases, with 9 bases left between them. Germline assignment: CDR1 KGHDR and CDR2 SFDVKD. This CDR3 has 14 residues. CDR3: CATSAAGLNTEAFF. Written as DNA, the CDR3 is TGTGCCACCAGTGCGGCAGGGCTGAACACTGAAGCTTTCTTT.

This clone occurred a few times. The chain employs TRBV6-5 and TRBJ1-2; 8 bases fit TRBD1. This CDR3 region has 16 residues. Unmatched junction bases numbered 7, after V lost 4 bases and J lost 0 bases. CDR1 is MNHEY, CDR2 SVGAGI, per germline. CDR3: CASSSWTGKTNYGYTF. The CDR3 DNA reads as TGTGCCAGCAGTTCCTGGACAGGGAAAACTAACTATGGCTACACCTTC.

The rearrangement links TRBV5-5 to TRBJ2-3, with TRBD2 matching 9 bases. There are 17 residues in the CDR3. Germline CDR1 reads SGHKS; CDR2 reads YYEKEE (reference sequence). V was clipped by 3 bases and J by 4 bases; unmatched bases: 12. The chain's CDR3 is CASSWDNSGGFSDTQYF. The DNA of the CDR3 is TGTGCCAGCAGCTGGGACAATAGCGGGGGATTTTCAGATACGCAGTATTTT.

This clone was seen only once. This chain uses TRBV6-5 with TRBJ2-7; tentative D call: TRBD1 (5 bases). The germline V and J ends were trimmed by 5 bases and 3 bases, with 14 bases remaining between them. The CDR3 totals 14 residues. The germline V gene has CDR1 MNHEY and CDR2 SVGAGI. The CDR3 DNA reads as TGTGCCAGCAGTAAGTCAGGGCGAAACTACGAGCAGTACTTC. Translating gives CASSKSGRNYEQYF.

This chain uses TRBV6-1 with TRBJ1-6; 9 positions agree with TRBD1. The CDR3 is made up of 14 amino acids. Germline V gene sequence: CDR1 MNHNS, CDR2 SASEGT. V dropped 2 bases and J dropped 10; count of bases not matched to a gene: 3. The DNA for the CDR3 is TGTGCCAGCAGTGAAAGACAGGGGGGCTCACCCCTCCACTTT. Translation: CASSERQGGSPLHF.

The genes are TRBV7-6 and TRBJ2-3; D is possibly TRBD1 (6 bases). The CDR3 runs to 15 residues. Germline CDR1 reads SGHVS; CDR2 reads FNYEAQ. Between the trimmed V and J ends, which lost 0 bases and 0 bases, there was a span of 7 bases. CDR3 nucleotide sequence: TGTGCCAGCAGCTTAGCGGGGGCTAGCACAGATACGCAGTATTTT. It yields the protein CASSLAGASTDTQYF.